The following is a T cell receptor beta chain sequence with its context. This record belongs to a study of blood T cell repertoires in COVID-19. In the study's own analysis: It was from reference gene primer amplification that nucleated cell counts were estimated. Sequenced by immunoSEQ multiplex PCR; TCRdb stores in-frame clones only, minus some. V, J and clone size reflect that table, while D and trimming were determined from the DNA. The profile shows more than 120,000 clones, about 86% of them singletons. Unmatched junction bases numbered 12, after V lost 7 bases and J lost 4 bases. In germline, CDR1 is LNHDA, CDR2 SQIVND (reference sequence). CDR3 length equals 15 residues.

This clonotype was obtained from a woman aged 45-65 years with active or convalescent COVID-19. The chain joins TRBV19 to TRBJ1-1; 7 bases map to TRBD1. The sequenced sample consisted of peripheral blood. CDR3 protein: CASIRRGQLGTEAFF. The CDR3, as DNA: TGTGCCAGTATTAGGAGGGGGCAGTTGGGCACTGAAGCTTTCTTT.